This is a list of T cell receptor beta chains from one sample in a study of Siglec-9 on CD8 T cells in melanoma. Data came from immunoSEQ multiplex PCR; TCRdb stores just in-frame clones and leaves some out. The data contain over 30,000 clones, 84% of them singletons. The sequenced sample consisted of Siglec-9- CD8+ T cells sorted from blood. The origin of the receptors is a human donor in good health. Each CDR3 is given with its conserved first and last residue. Fields, in order: J gene, clone size, V gene, D gene, CDR3 DNA, CDR3 protein. The D gene is left open where the match is weak. Clone size is shown for a subset of rows, as once, few, many or a class of expanded clone.

TRBJ1-1	NA	TRBV6-5	NA	TGTGCCAGCAGTTTCTACGTTGGGAGAGAAGCTTTCTTT	CASSFYVGREAFF
TRBJ1-1	NA	TRBV7-3	NA	TGTGCCAGCAGCTTCGGAGGAGTGAACACTGAAGCTTTCTTT	CASSFGGVNTEAFF
TRBJ2-7	once	TRBV6-8	TRBD2	TGTGCCAGCAGTACAGGCCGAAAAGGAATGTCCGGGAGGAACGAGCAGTACTTC	CASSTGRKGMSGRNEQYF
TRBJ1-2	NA	TRBV10-3	NA	TGTGCCATCACCCCTGGAGGGCGATATGGCTACACCTTC	CAITPGGRYGYTF
TRBJ2-3	once	TRBV2	NA	TGTGCCAGCAGTCTCATCTACATGGAGGGTATCGGCACAGATACGCAGTATTTT	CASSLIYMEGIGTDTQYF
TRBJ2-5	NA	TRBV6-1	TRBD2	TGTGCCAGCAGGCCCCTAGCGGGAGGGCAGGAGACCCAGTACTTC	CASRPLAGGQETQYF
TRBJ2-7	NA	TRBV4-1	TRBD2	TGCGCCAGCAGCCAAGAAAGGGCTAGCGGGACTTACGAGCAGTACTTC	CASSQERASGTYEQYF
TRBJ2-1	NA	TRBV14	NA	TGTGCCAGCAGCCAAGATGCCTTGTACAATGAGCAGTTCTTC	CASSQDALYNEQFF
TRBJ2-5	NA	TRBV28	TRBD2	TGTGCCAGCAGCTCCCGGGACAGGGGACTAGCGGGAGGAGGAGAGACCCAGTACTTC	CASSSRDRGLAGGGETQYF
TRBJ2-2	NA	TRBV28	TRBD2	TGTGCCAGCAGTACCCACGGACTAGCGACCAACCTTAAAACGAACACCGGGGAGCTGTTTTTT	CASSTHGLATNLKTNTGELFF
TRBJ2-5	NA	TRBV28	TRBD2	TGTGCCAGCTCCTTCCCGGGACTAGCTTCGGAGACCCAGTACTTC	CASSFPGLASETQYF
TRBJ1-1	NA	TRBV27	NA	TGTGCCAGCAGTTGGGGATTGAACACTGAAGCTTTCTTT	CASSWGLNTEAFF
TRBJ2-2	NA	TRBV27	NA	TGTGCCAGCAGTGCGTCGGAGACCACCGGGGAGCTGTTTTTT	CASSASETTGELFF
TRBJ2-3	NA	TRBV4-1	NA	TGCGCCAGCAGCCACCTAACGGAAGGAGATACGCAGTATTTT	CASSHLTEGDTQYF
TRBJ2-1	NA	TRBV6-4	TRBD1	TGTGCCAGCAGTGTCGGGGGGACAGGGGTCAATGAGCAGTTCTTC	CASSVGGTGVNEQFF
TRBJ2-3	NA	TRBV6-6	TRBD2	TGTGCCAGCAGTGCCGCTAGCGGAGGGGACACAGATACGCAGTATTTT	CASSAASGGDTDTQYF
TRBJ2-1	NA	TRBV9	TRBD1	TGTGCCAGCAGCGTATCGGGACAGATTATCAATGAGCAGTTCTTC	CASSVSGQIINEQFF
TRBJ2-4	NA	TRBV13	NA	TGTGCCAGCAGCTCCCGGCGGGTAGAAAACATTCAGTACTTC	CASSSRRVENIQYF
TRBJ1-6	few	TRBV7-3	TRBD1	TGTGCCAGCAGCCGCTTAGGGGGCAGGGGAAATTCACCCCTCCACTTT	CASSRLGGRGNSPLHF
TRBJ2-3	NA	TRBV27	TRBD2	TGTGCCAGCAGTTTAGCGGGAGGGCCGGGAGATACGCAGTATTTT	CASSLAGGPGDTQYF
TRBJ2-1	NA	TRBV6-4	NA	TGTGCCAGCAGTGACTCGTTGGGCCCAGAGCAGTTCTTC	CASSDSLGPEQFF
TRBJ1-6	NA	TRBV27	NA	TGTGCCAGCAGTGGTTATGGATCACCCCTCCACTTT	CASSGYGSPLHF
TRBJ1-1	few	TRBV27	NA	TGTGCCAGCAGTTTTGGGGTGGTCACTGAAGCTTTCTTT	CASSFGVVTEAFF
TRBJ2-3	few	TRBV7-8	TRBD2	TGTGCAGCGGGCGCGGGGGGACCAGATACGCAGTATTTT	CAAGAGGPDTQYF
TRBJ2-7	NA	TRBV29-1	TRBD1	TGCAGCGTCGTGGACAGGGGGAGCTCCTACGAGCAGTACTTC	CSVVDRGSSYEQYF
TRBJ2-3	once	TRBV27	NA	TGTGCCAGCAGTCACCAGGACCTTGGGCCCGATACGCAGTATTTT	CASSHQDLGPDTQYF
TRBJ2-7	NA	TRBV10-3	TRBD1	TGTGCCATCATCGGGACAGGGGGCTCCTACACCGAGCAGTACTTC	CAIIGTGGSYTEQYF
TRBJ2-1	NA	TRBV27	TRBD2	TGTGCCAGCAGGGTAGCGGGAGTAAGCTACAATGAGCAGTTCTTC	CASRVAGVSYNEQFF
TRBJ2-4	NA	TRBV4-1	NA	TGCGCCAGCAGCCAAGAGGGGAGCGGGTCCGCGGACATTCAGTACTTC	CASSQEGSGSADIQYF
TRBJ1-1	NA	TRBV7-9	NA	TGTGCCAGCAGCTTACGTTTGGGACAAATGTTTGGGGGGAACACTGAAGCTTTCTTT	CASSLRLGQMFGGNTEAFF
TRBJ1-5	NA	TRBV19	NA	TGTGCCAGTACCATGACACATTATAGCAATCAGCCCCAGCATTTT	CASTMTHYSNQPQHF
TRBJ1-2	NA	TRBV12-5	NA	TGTGCTAGTGGGTCCGGGATTAACTATGGCTACACCTTC	CASGSGINYGYTF
TRBJ2-1	once	TRBV2	TRBD1	TGTGCCAGCAGTGGAATTCCGACAGGGGTTTACAATGAGCAGTTCTTC	CASSGIPTGVYNEQFF
TRBJ2-5	once	TRBV7-9	TRBD2	TGTGCCAGCAGCTTAACTAGCGGGAGTCTTTGGGAGACCCAGTACTTC	CASSLTSGSLWETQYF
TRBJ2-1	NA	TRBV19	NA	TGTGCCAGTAGTATCGCCTATGAGCAGTTCTTC	CASSIAYEQFF
TRBJ1-1	NA	TRBV4-2	NA	TGTGCCAGCAGCCAAGTTGGGGGGGCCCACAGTGAAGCTTTCTTT	CASSQVGGAHSEAFF
TRBJ1-5	NA	TRBV19	TRBD1	TGTGCCAGTATCCAACAGGGGCCAAGTAATCAGCCCCAGCATTTT	CASIQQGPSNQPQHF
TRBJ1-1	NA	TRBV29-1	NA	TGCAGCGCGCTCGCAGGGACTGAAGCTTTCTTT	CSALAGTEAFF
TRBJ2-3	NA	TRBV10-3	NA	TGTGCCATCAGTGAGTCGAGCACAGATACGCAGTATTTT	CAISESSTDTQYF
TRBJ1-1	NA	TRBV9	TRBD1	TGTGCCAGCAGCGGAGGGACAGGGTTTGACACTGAAGCTTTCTTT	CASSGGTGFDTEAFF
TRBJ1-1	NA	TRBV16	NA	TGTGCCAGCAGCCAATCCGCCCCGGGGGGGCCCCAATTT	CASSQSAPGGPQF
TRBJ2-7	NA	TRBV7-6	NA	TGTGCCAGCAGCTTAGGCCGGGAAAAGCCTTCCCACGAGCAGTACTTC	CASSLGREKPSHEQYF
TRBJ1-1	few	TRBV6-4	NA	TGTGCCAGCAGCCCCGAGGATTCGCAACCTAAGGGAGCTTTCTTT	CASSPEDSQPKGAFF
TRBJ2-5	NA	TRBV9	NA	TGTGCCAGCAGCACCGCAGGGAGTATACAGACCCAGTACTTC	CASSTAGSIQTQYF
TRBJ2-1	NA	TRBV5-1	NA	TGCGCCAGCAGCTTGGGCGGGGATGAGCAGTTCTTC	CASSLGGDEQFF
TRBJ2-7	NA	TRBV2	NA	TGTGCCAGCAGTGAATCGGACCTGACCTACGAGCAGTACTTC	CASSESDLTYEQYF
TRBJ2-3	NA	TRBV30	TRBD1	TGTGCCTGGGGCGGGCTAGGGGGACAGAGCACAGATACGCAGTATTTT	CAWGGLGGQSTDTQYF
TRBJ2-7	NA	TRBV4-1	TRBD1	TGCGCCAGCAGCCAGGCACAGGGGACCTCCTACGAGCAGTACTTC	CASSQAQGTSYEQYF